This TCR beta chain was sequenced in a study of graft-versus-host responses after intestinal transplantation. Background on the study: Transplants given to recipients were multivisceral, liver-intestinal, or isolated intestinal. Every transplant recipient was induced with anti-thymocyte globulin, then maintained on tacrolimus and steroids for approximately three years. The study's findings and limits: Recipient marrow showed GvH clones, some seen first in ileum or blood.

On this clone: Antigen unknown.

The method was immunoSEQ multiplex PCR; TCRdb's version includes in-frame clones alone and lacks a portion of them. The sample holds roughly 100,000 clones, roughly 87% seen once. The CDR3 is made up of 16 amino acids. Trimming stripped 5 bases from V and 0 bases from J, with 14 bases between. Germline V gene sequence: CDR1 LNHNV, CDR2 YYDKDF (reference sequence). The chain couples TRBV15 to TRBJ1-5, with D uncertain. This sequence was found in a human donor who received an intestinal transplant. Sequencing was performed on unstimulated CD4+ T cells sorted from spleen or lymph node cells, taken before intestinal transplant. In nucleotides, the CDR3 is TGTGCCACCAGCCAAGAAAGACAAACTAGCAATCAGCCCCAGCATTTT. It encodes CATSQERQTSNQPQHF.